These 5 T cell receptor beta chains came from one sample sequenced in a study of control samples from healthy donors and cancer patients. The method was immunoSEQ multiplex PCR; TCRdb's version includes in-frame clones alone and lacks a portion of them. Among 95,000 to 150,000 clones listed, roughly nine tenths were seen once. The sequenced sample consisted of blood. Receptors originate from a woman aged 18-29 years in good health.

V and J are TRBV29-1 and TRBJ1-1; no definite D call. The CDR3 is 14 residues long. Looked up from germline, CDR1 is SQVTM and CDR2 is ANQGSEA. V dropped 5 bases and J dropped 0 bases, with 13 bases sitting between them. CDR3 sequence reads: CSVQGQSMNTEAFF. In DNA form, the CDR3 reads TGCAGCGTTCAAGGTCAGAGCATGAACACTGAAGCTTTCTTT.

This chain uses TRBV7-9 with TRBJ2-6; D is undetermined. CDR1 SEHNR and CDR2 FQNEAQ come from the germline V gene (reference sequence). The CDR3 sequence is 15 residues long. Trimming shortened V by 6 bases and J by 0 bases, and 9 bases separated the two germline ends. For the CDR3, the DNA is TGTGCCAGCAGTTCTACTTACTCTGGGGCCAACGTCCTGACTTTC. As protein: CASSSTYSGANVLTF. The full variable domain, with the rest looked up from reference TRBV7-9 and TRBJ2-6, is DTGVSQNPRHKITKRGQNVTFRCDPISEHNRLYWYRQTLGQGPEFLTYFQNEAQLEKSRLLSDRFSAERPKGSFSTLEIQRTEQGDSAMYLCASSSTYSGANVLTFGAGSRLTVL.

The V call is TRBV6-2 or TRBV6-3, the J call TRBJ2-7; D is undetermined. The ends were cut back, 4 bases at V and 3 bases at J, with 16 bases in the middle. The CDR3 extends over 15 amino acids. Germline CDR1 MNHEY, CDR2 SVGEGT. The CDR3 DNA sequence: TGTGCCAGCAGTTCGACAAGGAGTCGGTACTACGAGCAGTACTTC. The encoded protein is CASSSTRSRYYEQYF.

The V and J genes are TRBV30 and TRBJ1-1; no firm D call. V was trimmed by 4 bases and J by 0 bases, leaving 12 bases between them. CDR1 and CDR2 (germline): GTSNPN, SVGIG (reference sequence). The CDR3 contains 14 residues. The CDR3 spells CAWKVRYLNTEAFF. CDR3 DNA sequence: TGTGCCTGGAAAGTCAGATACCTGAACACTGAAGCTTTCTTT. The full variable domain, rest sourced from reference TRBV30 and TRBJ1-1, is SQTIHQWPATLVQPVGSPLSLECTVEGTSNPNLYWYRQAAGRGLQLLFYSVGIGQISSEVPQNLSASRPQDRQFILSSKKLLLSDSGFYLCAWKVRYLNTEAFFGQGTRLTVV.

V usage is TRBV29-1 and J usage is TRBJ2-5; 10 bases are a match to TRBD2. The junction had 7 bases not matched to a gene; V was cut back by 3 bases and J by 6 bases. Germline CDR1 is SQVTM and CDR2 is ANQGSEA. The CDR3 spans 14 residues. In DNA form, the CDR3 reads TGCAGCGTTGACGTTCTAGCGGGAGTTAAGACCCAGTACTTC. Amino acid sequence: CSVDVLAGVKTQYF.